The TCR beta chain under discussion was sequenced for a study of cytomegalovirus exposure and HLA in healthy donors. On the study more broadly: There were some 81 million unique TCRs (from HLA-typed donors) in an early data release.

Study observations and caveats: The study flagged some 170 TCR beta chains as cytomegalovirus-associated. Further analysis was carried out later, and it showed several of the most significant clusters appearing linked to common viral pathogens.

Primers: 60 Vbeta forward and 13 Jbeta reverse. Using immunoSEQ multiplex PCR, the repertoire was profiled, and TCRdb retains in-frame clones only, with some absent. This sample contains 200,000 or so clones. CDR3 size: 19 residues. V dropped 0 bases and J dropped 0; count of bases not matched to a gene: 11. Per the germline V gene, CDR1 is LNHNV and CDR2 is YYDKDF (reference sequence). Comment on this clone: No antigen is known for it.

The material sequenced was PBMCs. The TCR was taken from a boy between 5 and 17 years old in good health and CMV-seronegative. The J gene is TRBJ2-7, the V gene TRBV15; TRBD1 aligns across 10 bases. CDR3 nucleotide sequence: TGTGCCACCAGCAGAGAAATCTTAAGGGACAGGGGAACCTCCTACGAGCAGTACTTC. The encoded protein is CATSREILRDRGTSYEQYF.